A selection of T cell receptor beta chains follows, all from one sample in a study of shared clonotypes between healthy human individuals. TCRdb keeps only in-frame clones here, not all; method: immunoSEQ multiplex PCR. The sample has nearly 2 million clones, 85% to 95% seen once. Sequenced: naive CD8+ T cells sorted from blood. The receptors here all came from a man younger than 35 in good health. The CDR3 runs from the conserved cysteine through the conserved F or W. The D gene is left open where the match is weak. Clone sizes are given selectively: once, few, many, or a class where the clone is expanded.

J | D | V | size | DNA | CDR3
TRBJ2-4 | . | TRBV4-3 | . | TGCGCCAGCAGCCAAGTTGAAGACAGTAAAAACATTCAGTACTTC | CASSQVEDSKNIQYF
TRBJ1-1 | . | TRBV6-1 | . | TGTGCCAGCATACACAATCGAGACGCTTTCTTT | CASIHNRDAFF
TRBJ2-7 | TRBD1 | TRBV7-9 | . | TGTGCCAGCAGCCACCGGGACAGCTCCTACGAGCAGTACTTC | CASSHRDSSYEQYF
TRBJ2-5 | TRBD1 | TRBV7-9 | . | TGTGCCAGCAGCTTACCACAGGGGATGGAGACCCAGTACTTC | CASSLPQGMETQYF
TRBJ1-5 | . | TRBV4-1 | few | TGCGCCAGCAGCCAAGAAATCACTGGCAATCAGCCCCAGCATTTT | CASSQEITGNQPQHF
TRBJ2-1 | . | TRBV29-1 | . | TGCAGCGTTGACGGCTACAATGAGCAGTTCTTC | CSVDGYNEQFF
TRBJ2-7 | TRBD2 | TRBV4-1 | once | TGCGCCAGCAGCCAAGAGTCCCATCGGCTAGCGGGAGTCTACGAGCAGTACTTC | CASSQESHRLAGVYEQYF
TRBJ2-7 | . | TRBV6-1 | . | TGTGCCAGCAGTGAGGCCAGGGGACCCTACTTC | CASSEARGPYF
TRBJ2-1 | TRBD2 | TRBV11-2 | . | TGTGCCAGCACTTCTAGCGGGGGTTCCTACAATGAGCAGTTCTTC | CASTSSGGSYNEQFF
TRBJ1-6 | TRBD1 | TRBV4-2 | . | TGTGCCAGCAGCCAAGGCTTTGGACAGGATAATTCACCCCTCCACTTT | CASSQGFGQDNSPLHF
TRBJ2-7 | . | TRBV9 | . | TGTGCCAGCAGCGTAGGCTCTAGCAATACCTACGAGCAGTACTTC | CASSVGSSNTYEQYF
TRBJ1-1 | . | TRBV30 | few | TGTGCCTGGAGCTACACTGAAGCTTTCTTT | CAWSYTEAFF
TRBJ2-2 | TRBD2 | TRBV4-2 | . | TGTGCCAGCAGCCAAGAGGTGACTAGCGGTTTGGGGGAGCTGTTTTTT | CASSQEVTSGLGELFF
TRBJ2-7 | . | TRBV29-1 | once | TGCAGCGTTGAACAGGGCCGGTACGAGCAGTACTTC | CSVEQGRYEQYF
TRBJ1-4 | . | TRBV6-1 | once | TGTGCCAGCAGTGAAGCGGACAGACCAACTAATGAAAAACTGTTTTTT | CASSEADRPTNEKLFF
TRBJ1-1 | TRBD1 | TRBV19 | . | TGTGCCTGTTCGACAGGGGGCACTGAAGCTTTCTTT | CACSTGGTEAFF
TRBJ1-5 | . | TRBV6-6 | . | TGTGCCAGCAGTTACCTCGACAGGTATAGCAATCAGCCCCAGCATTTT | CASSYLDRYSNQPQHF
TRBJ2-7 | . | TRBV2 | . | TGTGCCAGCACTATAGGGGAGTTGGCCAACGAGCAGTACTTC | CASTIGELANEQYF